The 25 T cell receptor beta chains listed next were all sequenced from one sample in a study of cytomegalovirus exposure and HLA in healthy donors (dated by TCRdb to the late 2010s). Library method: the immunoSEQ multiplex PCR assay. For the multiplex PCR, a mixture combining 60 forward primers for TCR Vbeta segments and 13 reverse primers for TCR Jbeta segments was used. TCRdb carries this immuneACCESS record with in-frame sequences only. Its versions omit some clonotypes, under half of them owing to an unresolved V gene in the studies checked, with the rest unexplained. The sample table lists about 200,000 clones, 75% to 80% of them with a count of one. The ten largest account for roughly 1.9% of the sample. The sequenced sample was PBMCs. The receptors shown here come from a male donor in good health and CMV-seronegative.

This clone was seen a few times. V is TRBV7-8 and J is TRBJ2-5; a possible D gene is TRBD1 (5 bases). The CDR3 runs to 15 residues. The V gene lost 3 bases and the J gene lost 2 bases, with 13 bases spanning the gap. CDR1 and CDR2 (germline): SGHVS, FQNEAQ. Here the CDR3 DNA reads TGTGCCAGCAGCTTTTTGGACACCCCTCAAGAGACCCAGTACTTC. As protein: CASSFLDTPQETQYF.

This chain links TRBV7-2 with TRBJ2-4, with D tentatively TRBD2 (7 bases). The germline gives CDR1 SGHTA, CDR2 FQGNSA. The CDR3 has 19 amino acids. V shed 2 bases and J shed 6 bases, with 26 bases lying between them. This CDR3 is CASSLNGGGGGLGRNIQYF. Here the CDR3 DNA reads TGTGCCAGCAGCTTAAACGGCGGAGGGGGGGGTTTGGGTAGAAACATTCAGTACTTC.

The V and J genes are TRBV11-2 and TRBJ2-7; 8 bases agree with TRBD2. Germline CDR1 reads SGHAT; CDR2 reads FQNNGV. The CDR3 is made up of 17 amino acids. V lost 2 bases, J lost 0 bases, and 9 bases stayed unmatched. This CDR3 reads CASSLPPGGMSSYEQYF. Here the CDR3 DNA reads TGTGCCAGCAGCTTACCCCCGGGAGGGATGAGCTCCTACGAGCAGTACTTC. Combining the CDR3 with reference TRBV11-2 and TRBJ2-7 gives the whole variable domain EAGVAQSPRYKIIEKRQSVAFWCNPISGHATLYWYQQILGQGPKLLIQFQNNGVVDDSQLPKDRFSAERLKGVDSTLKIQPAKLEDSAVYLCASSLPPGGMSSYEQYFGPGTRLTVT.

The chain recombines TRBV29-1 with TRBJ1-2; 7 bases agree with TRBD1. Germline V lookup: CDR1 SQVTM, CDR2 ANQGSEA. V trimming: 0 bases; J trimming: 3 bases; junction bases outside the gene matches: 13. The CDR3 spans 17 residues. The CDR3 nucleotides read TGCAGCGTTGAAGATCGCGGGAGGGCAGGGGGGTACTATGGCTACACCTTC. Amino acid sequence: CSVEDRGRAGGYYGYTF. Together with reference TRBV29-1 and TRBJ1-2, the CDR3 gives the full variable domain: SAVISQKPSRDICQRGTSLTIQCQVDSQVTMMFWYRQQPGQSLTLIATANQGSEATYESGFVIDKFPISRPNLTFSTLTVSNMSPEDSSIYLCSVEDRGRAGGYYGYTFGSGTRLTVV.

The chain joins TRBV7-8 to TRBJ2-2; maybe TRBD1 (7 bases). V was pared by 7 bases and J by 4 bases, with 19 bases between. There are 16 residues in the CDR3. Germline CDR1 and CDR2: SGHVS and FQNEAQ. The CDR3, as DNA: TGTGCCAGCACCCTCGGAGGGGGCATTGGCACCGGGGAGCTGTTTTTT. The encoded protein is CASTLGGGIGTGELFF.

DNA for the CDR3: TGTGCCAGCAGTGAACAGGGGGGCCCAGATACGCAGTATTTT. This codes for CASSEQGGPDTQYF. V gene TRBV25-1 combines with J gene TRBJ2-3; tentatively, D is TRBD1 (7 bases). V gave up 2 bases and J gave up 4 bases, with 10 bases separating them. The germline V gene has CDR1 MGHDK and CDR2 SYGVNS. The CDR3 runs to 14 residues.

This chain joins TRBV15 and TRBJ1-5, with D uncertain. V was cut by 0 bases and J by 5 bases, with 8 bases left in between. There are 14 residues in the CDR3. Germline V gene lookup returns CDR1 LNHNV and CDR2 YYDKDF (reference sequence). The CDR3, as DNA: TGTGCCACCAGCAGAGATAAGTTAGATCAGCCCCAGCATTTT. This gives the protein CATSRDKLDQPQHF.

The chain combines TRBV30 with TRBJ2-3; 8 bases line up with TRBD2. The length of the CDR3 is 15 residues. Germline CDR1 is GTSNPN and CDR2 is SVGIG (reference sequence). Trimming took 0 bases from V and 5 from J; bases not matched to a gene: 7. The CDR3 spells CAWSVRSLAGDTQYF. The CDR3 DNA reads TGTGCCTGGAGTGTAAGGTCTCTAGCGGGAGATACGCAGTATTTT.

J is TRBJ2-2 and V is TRBV15, with 15 bases that match TRBD2. CDR1 and CDR2 from the germline V gene are LNHNV and YYDKDF (reference sequence). The CDR3 sequence is 17 residues long. The V segment lost 3 bases and the J segment 4 bases; nucleotides outside the gene matches: 3. The DNA for the CDR3 is TGTGCCACCAGCAGCTGGACTAGCGGGAGGGGCACCGGGGAGCTGTTTTTT. Translating gives CATSSWTSGRGTGELFF.

V and J are TRBV7-2 and TRBJ2-7; 7 bases map to TRBD2. Germline lookup yields CDR1 SGHTA and CDR2 FQGNSA. With 2 bases clipped from V and 4 bases from J, the junction kept 11 bases outside the gene matches. There are 16 residues in the CDR3. This CDR3 reads CASSLYLLADLYEQYF. Written as DNA, the CDR3 is TGTGCCAGCAGCTTATATCTTCTAGCGGATCTATACGAGCAGTACTTC.

The rearrangement joins TRBV9 to TRBJ2-5, with TRBD1 matching 8 bases. Germline V CDR1 and CDR2: SGDLS, YYNGEE. This CDR3 comprises 17 residues. Germline trimming cut 0 bases from V and 5 bases from J; bases unmatched to any gene: 12. The CDR3 here is CASSVGIGDRSQETQYF. The CDR3 bases are TGTGCCAGCAGCGTAGGCATTGGGGACAGGTCCCAGGAGACCCAGTACTTC.

As regards this clone: The junction departs from germline at one end; a sequencing error may be responsible. Other DNA sequences within the sample encode an identical CDR3. The chain is built from TRBV6-6 and TRBJ2-1; 7 bases are shared with TRBD2. CDR1 is MNHNY, CDR2 SVGAGI, per germline (reference sequence). This CDR3 has 14 amino acids. CDR3 protein: CASRPRGVPNEQFF. CDR3 DNA sequence: TGTGCCAGCAGACCCCGGGGGGTGCCCAATGAGCAATTCTTC.

V gene TRBV27 combines with J gene TRBJ2-7, with 9 positions matching TRBD2. The CDR3 length is 16 residues. Germline lookup yields CDR1 MNHEY and CDR2 SMNVEV (reference sequence). V lost 4 bases to trimming and J lost 2 bases; unmatched junction nucleotides: 9. The CDR3 sequence is CASSSVAGERTYEQYF. DNA of the CDR3: TGTGCCAGCAGTTCAGTAGCGGGGGAAAGGACCTACGAGCAGTACTTC.

The J gene is TRBJ1-2, the V gene TRBV2, with TRBD1 as a possible D gene (5 bases). The V end was cut by 0 bases, the J end by 5 bases, with 13 bases between. CDR1 and CDR2 (germline): SNHLY, FYNNEI. The CDR3 length is 15 residues. The CDR3 nucleotides read TGTGCCAGCAGTGAAGCCGCCCGGGGGAAATATGGCTACACCTTC. Its protein product is CASSEAARGKYGYTF.

This chain joins TRBV29-1 and TRBJ2-1; weak D call: TRBD1 (5 bases). CDR1 is SQVTM and CDR2 is ANQGSEA in the germline V gene. The CDR3 has 19 amino acids. Trimming pared 4 bases from V and 3 bases from J, leaving 28 bases between. DNA of the CDR3: TGCAGCGTTGCCAGCTTCAGGGAAGGTTCGATCGCTTTCTACAATGAGCAGTTCTTC. Its protein product is CSVASFREGSIAFYNEQFF.

This chain links TRBV6-5 with TRBJ1-2; TRBD1 might be the D (5 bases). Germline V gives CDR1 MNHEY, CDR2 SVGAGI. The ends were cut back, 6 bases at V and 4 bases at J, with 18 bases in the middle. The CDR3 consists of 15 residues. The CDR3 region has the DNA TGTGCCAGCAGCCGAACGGGGGTGAGTAGCTATGGCTACACCTTC. It translates to CASSRTGVSSYGYTF.

This chain uses TRBV29-1 with TRBJ2-6; D is unresolved. The V and J ends lost 4 bases and 0 bases respectively, with 4 bases between them. Germline V gives CDR1 SQVTM, CDR2 ANQGSEA. The CDR3 contains 13 residues. The CDR3 spells CSVARSGANVLTF. As DNA, the CDR3 is TGCAGCGTTGCCCGCTCTGGGGCCAACGTCCTGACTTTC.

The chain is built from TRBV28 and TRBJ2-7; TRBD1 might be the D (6 bases). CDR1 is MDHEN, CDR2 SYDVKM, per germline. The CDR3 runs to 16 residues. The germline V and J ends were trimmed by 2 bases and 1 base, with 15 bases remaining between them. The CDR3 here is CASSLGTDSLSYEQYF. In nucleotides, the CDR3 is TGTGCCAGCAGTTTAGGGACGGACAGTCTTTCCTACGAGCAGTACTTC.

This clone was counted only a few times. The gene calls are TRBV30 and TRBJ2-1; 8 bases line up with TRBD2. CDR3 length equals 15 residues. Germline-derived CDR1 and CDR2 are GTSNPN and SVGIG (reference sequence). Trimming cost V 2 bases and J 11 bases; bases outside gene matches: 14. The CDR3 here is CAWSPDFNSGNKQFF. CDR3 bases: TGTGCCTGGAGTCCAGACTTTAATAGCGGGAATAAGCAGTTCTTC.

V and J are TRBV6-5 and TRBJ2-7; 8 nucleotides agree with TRBD1. J was trimmed by 3 bases and V by 7 bases; bases with no gene match: 8. The CDR3 covers 14 residues. CDR1 is MNHEY, CDR2 SVGAGI, per germline. The CDR3 nucleotides are TGTGCCAGCACATCCCCCGGACAGGGCTACGAGCAGTACTTC. Protein product: CASTSPGQGYEQYF.

The rearrangement links TRBV29-1 to TRBJ2-3, with 11 bases identical to TRBD2. Germline values: CDR1 SQVTM, CDR2 ANQGSEA. The CDR3 length is 14 residues. Trimming took 7 bases from V and 6 from J; bases not matched to a gene: 9. CDR3 residues: CSAHSGRAADTQYF. As DNA, the CDR3 is TGCAGCGCCCATAGCGGGAGGGCCGCGGATACGCAGTATTTT.

V and J are TRBV5-1 and TRBJ1-2, with 9 bases fitting TRBD1. This CDR3 spans 15 amino acids. The ends lost 4 bases at V and 7 bases at J; junction bases unmatched: 11. Germline CDR1 is SGHRS and CDR2 is YFSETQ. As DNA, the CDR3 is TGCGCCAGCAGCACGGGACAGGGCGTCGGGTCTGGCTACACCTTC. Protein sequence: CASSTGQGVGSGYTF.

CDR3 sequence (DNA): TGTGCCAGCAGTCCACCGACAGGGAACTTCGAAGCTTTCTTT. Protein sequence: CASSPPTGNFEAFF. J is TRBJ1-1 and V is TRBV28, with 7 bases lining up with TRBD1. CDR3 length: 14 residues. Germline-derived CDR1 and CDR2 are MDHEN and SYDVKM. V lost 5 bases and J lost 8; bases outside the gene matches: 11.

In nucleotides, the CDR3 is TGTGCCAGCAGCTCCTGGGCAGGGAACTATGGCTACACCTTC. Its protein product is CASSSWAGNYGYTF. This sequence joins TRBV5-6 and TRBJ1-2, with D tentatively TRBD1 (5 bases). CDR3 size: 14 residues. V gave up 3 bases and J gave up 2 bases, with 11 bases separating them. The germline V gene encodes CDR1 SGHDT and CDR2 YYEEEE.

The gene calls are TRBV28 and TRBJ2-7, with D possibly being TRBD1 (6 bases). CDR3 size: 17 residues. With 3 bases removed from V and 0 bases from J, the gap between germline ends came to 18 bases. Germline V gene lookup returns CDR1 MDHEN and CDR2 SYDVKM. In DNA, the CDR3 is TGTGCCAGCAGTTTGGGGTTAGGTGGACAGAGCTCCTACGAGCAGTACTTC. Amino acids: CASSLGLGGQSSYEQYF. Full variable domain (outside the CDR3, taken from reference TRBV28 and TRBJ2-7): DVKVTQSSRYLVKRTGEKVFLECVQDMDHENMFWYRQDPGLGLRLIYFSYDVKMKEKGDIPEGYSVSREKKERFSLILESASTNQTSMYLCASSLGLGGQSSYEQYFGPGTRLTVT.